This TCR beta chain was recovered during a study of regulatory T cells in long-lasting Graves disease. Documented time point: persistent/refractory GD, antithyroid drugs over 5 years with positive TRAb. The TCR library was made from RNA extracted from PBMCs. Both iRepertoire HTBI primers and Arm-PCR of CDR3 regions were used to build the TCR beta libraries. TCRdb redid the calling of the multiplex PCR reads with MiXCR, one entry per CDR3 protein. The sample has fewer than 450,000 distinct CDR3 sequences; roughly a quarter are singletons. This clonotype was seen many times. Germline V lookup: CDR1 LNHNV, CDR2 YYDKDF (reference sequence). V lost 0 bases and J lost 7, with 37 bases in between. The CDR3 has 23 residues.

Sequenced here: peripheral blood mononuclear cells (PBMCs), sampled when the disease was refractory, from a patient treated with antithyroid drugs. The chain couples TRBV15 to TRBJ1-5; D is perhaps TRBD1 (6 bases). The receptor comes from a female donor with Graves disease. CDR3 region: CATSRDLPRYRLRSQGRGQPQHF. CDR3 nucleotides: TGTGCCACCAGCAGAGATTTGCCGAGATACCGTCTGCGCTCCCAGGGGAGGGGACAGCCCCAGCATTTT.